What follows are 28 T cell receptor beta chains derived from one specimen sequenced in a study of T cells after yellow fever vaccination. One entry per CDR3 protein results from TCRdb running MiXCR on the 5' RACE reads. The sample consists of 200,000 to 300,000 distinct CDR3 sequences, 6.9% of them appearing once. The material was CD4+ T cells sorted from PBMCs, obtained 15 days after the yellow fever booster vaccination. These TCRs come from a man aged 25-45 years who received the YFV17D yellow fever vaccine.

This clonotype was observed many times. The chain uses TRBV24-1 and TRBJ2-1; 10 bases agree with TRBD1. Germline V lookup: CDR1 KGHDR, CDR2 SFDVKD. CDR3 size: 16 residues. After removal of 6 bases from V and 6 bases from J, the junction contained 10 bases not matched to a gene. As DNA, the CDR3 is TGTGCCACCAGTTTCAGTAGACAGGGGGCTAGCAATGAGCAGTTCTTC. Its protein is CATSFSRQGASNEQFF.

This clonotype appeared many times. The J gene is TRBJ2-2, the V gene TRBV12-3 or TRBV12-4; no firm D call. The ends were cut back, 3 bases at V and 4 bases at J, with 9 bases in the middle. The length of the CDR3 is 14 residues. The CDR3 DNA reads TGTGCCAGCAGTTTGGCGACTTCCACCGGGGAGCTGTTTTTT. It yields the protein CASSLATSTGELFF.

The chain carries TRBV20-1 and TRBJ2-2; weak D call: TRBD2 (5 bases). The CDR3 runs to 11 residues. The ends were cut back, 6 bases at V and 10 bases at J, with 12 bases in the middle. Germline V CDR1 and CDR2: DFQATT, SNEGSKA (reference sequence). As DNA, the CDR3 is TGCAGTGCGAGGGAAGGACTGGAGCTGTTTTTT. Amino acid sequence: CSAREGLELFF.

This clonotype was counted ten times or more. The rearrangement uses TRBV7-8 and TRBJ2-1; perhaps TRBD2 as D (5 bases). The CDR3 has 13 residues. V was cut by 7 bases and J by 7 bases, with 14 bases left in between. CDR1 is SGHVS, CDR2 FQNEAQ, per germline. CDR3 sequence (DNA): TGTGCCAGCAATACGAGGGAGTCTAATGAGCAGTTCTTC. It encodes CASNTRESNEQFF.

This rearrangement joins TRBV5-1 to TRBJ2-5; 8 nucleotides align to TRBD1. CDR3 size: 14 residues. CDR1 SGHRS and CDR2 YFSETQ come from the germline V gene. With V trimmed by 4 bases and J by 7 bases, 9 bases remained unmatched. The CDR3 nucleotides are TGCGCCAGCAGCCCGGACAGGGTAGAAGGGACCCAGTACTTC. Its protein product is CASSPDRVEGTQYF.

This clonotype showed up many times. The junction departs from the called germline gene at one end, perhaps through a read error. The chain employs TRBV20-1 and TRBJ2-1; 9 bases map to TRBD1. The CDR3 is 11 amino acids. The germline V gene has CDR1 DFQATT and CDR2 SNEGSKA (reference sequence). The CDR3: CSAQSGTGWLF. In DNA form, the CDR3 reads TGCAGTGCTCAATCTGGGACAGGGTGGCTCTTC.

This clonotype was seen repeatedly, ten times or more. The V and J genes are TRBV7-2 and TRBJ2-3; 11 bases match TRBD2. The V gene's germline CDR1 is SGHTA and CDR2 FQGNSA. Unmatched junction bases numbered 12, after V lost 5 bases and J lost 5 bases. The CDR3 covers 17 residues. The CDR3 protein is CASSPPGLAEVGDTQYF. The CDR3, as DNA: TGTGCCAGCAGCCCGCCGGGACTAGCGGAGGTGGGAGATACGCAGTATTTT.

In this sample, this clonotype turned up a few times. This chain connects TRBV19 to TRBJ2-1; the D gene could be TRBD1 or TRBD2 (5 bases each). The germline gives CDR1 LNHDA, CDR2 SQIVND (reference sequence). The CDR3 sequence is 13 residues long. V was pared by 6 bases and J by 7 bases, with 13 bases between. The CDR3 sequence: CASRGASSNEQFF. For the CDR3, the DNA is TGTGCCAGTAGAGGGGCTAGCAGTAATGAGCAGTTCTTC.

V usage is TRBV6-1 and J usage is TRBJ2-7, with 7 bases identical to TRBD1. CDR1 and CDR2 from the germline V gene are MNHNS and SASEGT. J was trimmed by 2 bases and V by 6 bases; bases with no gene match: 13. The CDR3 runs 16 residues. The CDR3 spells CASRTAHRDSTYEQYF. DNA of the CDR3: TGTGCCAGCAGAACGGCTCACCGGGACAGCACCTACGAGCAGTACTTC.

The chain combines TRBV20-1 with TRBJ2-7; no clear D. The V and J ends lost 3 bases and 5 bases respectively, with 17 bases between them. Germline values: CDR1 DFQATT, CDR2 SNEGSKA (reference sequence). CDR3 length equals 14 residues. CDR3 bases: TGCAGTGCTAGCAGGAGATCAGCGACCGACGAGCAGTACTTC. Protein product: CSASRRSATDEQYF.

The V call is TRBV5-1, the J call TRBJ2-7, with 9 bases matching TRBD2. V lost 3 bases to trimming and J lost 6 bases; unmatched junction nucleotides: 13. Germline V lookup: CDR1 SGHRS, CDR2 YFSETQ. The CDR3 extends over 16 amino acids. The CDR3 nucleotides are TGCGCCAGCAGCTCGAGACCCATTCAGCGGGAGGTCGAGCAGTACTTC. As protein: CASSSRPIQREVEQYF.

The chain links TRBV11-2 to TRBJ2-1; D not resolved. The CDR3 sequence is 13 residues long. CDR1 SGHAT and CDR2 FQNNGV come from the germline V gene. The ends were cut back, 7 bases at V and 9 bases at J, with 16 bases in the middle. CDR3 DNA sequence: TGTGCCAGCACTCTAATACGTGGCGGTGAGCAGTTCTTC. This translates into CASTLIRGGEQFF.

In this sample, this clonotype turned up many times. The chain couples TRBV6-5 to TRBJ2-1, with D tentatively TRBD1 (5 bases). V was clipped by 7 bases and J by 11 bases, with 12 bases between them. Per the germline V gene, CDR1 is MNHEY and CDR2 is SVGAGI. This CDR3 contains 11 residues. Here the CDR3 DNA reads TGTGCCAGCACTCAGGGTACAAAGCAGTTCTTC. Translation gives CASTQGTKQFF.

This clonotype was seen repeatedly, ten times or more. The V and J genes are TRBV4-3 and TRBJ1-1; D perhaps matches TRBD1 (6 bases). With 3 bases removed from V and 0 bases from J, the gap between germline ends came to 14 bases. The CDR3 consists of 16 residues. Germline V lookup: CDR1 LGHNA, CDR2 YSLEER. CDR3 sequence (DNA): TGCGCCAGCAGCCAGGCCACAGGGACCATGAACACTGAAGCTTTCTTT. Encoded protein: CASSQATGTMNTEAFF.

There are a few counts of this clonotype. J is TRBJ2-1 and V is TRBV6-5; D perhaps matches TRBD2 (5 bases). V shed 4 bases and J shed 5 bases, with 24 bases lying between them. The CDR3 consists of 18 residues. Germline CDR1 is MNHEY and CDR2 is SVGAGI. Written as DNA, the CDR3 is TGTGCCAGCAGTTCGCCCTCGTTCAGCGCGGGCATGAACAATGAGCAGTTCTTC. As protein: CASSSPSFSAGMNNEQFF.

This clonotype has at least ten counts. This chain connects TRBV11-1 to TRBJ2-3, with 9 bases identical to TRBD1. The CDR3 runs to 16 residues. Germline V gene lookup returns CDR1 SGHAT and CDR2 FQDESV (reference sequence). Trimming at V came to 4 bases and at J to 5 bases, leaving 10 bases not matched to a gene. The CDR3 DNA is TGTGCCAGCAGCTCGGGACAGGGTGTCGACGGAGATACGCAGTATTTT. This gives the protein CASSSGQGVDGDTQYF. Full variable domain (missing parts from reference TRBV11-1 and TRBJ2-3): EAEVAQSPRYKITEKSQAVAFWCDPISGHATLYWYRQILGQGPELLVQFQDESVVDDSQLPKDRFSAERLKGVDSTLKIQPAELGDSAMYLCASSSGQGVDGDTQYFGPGTRLTVL.

A few counts support this clonotype. The chain carries TRBV6-1 and TRBJ2-2, with a tentative D call TRBD1 (7 bases). This CDR3 is built from 14 residues. V was shortened by 6 bases and J by 7 bases, with 15 bases between the two germline ends. The V gene's germline CDR1 is MNHNS and CDR2 SASEGT. CDR3 sequence reads: CASSPGGWNGELFF. DNA for the CDR3: TGTGCCAGCAGCCCAGGGGGGTGGAACGGGGAGCTGTTTTTT.

The chain has TRBV5-1 and TRBJ2-5, with TRBD2 as a possible D gene (6 bases). Per the germline V gene, CDR1 is SGHRS and CDR2 is YFSETQ. V gave up 3 bases and J gave up 5 bases, with 17 bases separating them. The CDR3 length is 15 residues. CDR3 in DNA: TGCGCCAGCAGCTCCGCGCGGGGCTTGTGGGAGACCCAGTACTTC. Protein product: CASSSARGLWETQYF.

The chain carries TRBV5-1 and TRBJ2-2; maybe TRBD1 (6 bases). The germline V and J ends were trimmed by 6 bases and 2 bases, with 14 bases remaining between them. CDR3 length equals 15 residues. CDR1 and CDR2 from the germline V gene are SGHRS and YFSETQ. The CDR3 here is CASNPGQRNTGELFF. CDR3 nucleotides: TGCGCCAGCAATCCCGGACAGAGAAACACCGGGGAGCTGTTTTTT.

The CDR3 is CASSARRDSNIQYF. The CDR3 DNA sequence: TGCGCCAGCAGCGCGAGAAGGGATTCAAACATTCAGTACTTC. This chain joins TRBV5-1 and TRBJ2-4; D unclear. Trimming took 4 bases from V and 6 from J, leaving 14 bases between them. Per germline, CDR1 SGHRS and CDR2 YFSETQ. The CDR3 has 14 residues.

This clonotype was picked up many times. The chain employs TRBV7-9 and TRBJ2-5; the match to TRBD2 covers 8 bases. The CDR3 is 16 amino acids. J gave up 6 bases and V 1 base, and 10 bases lay outside the gene matches. Germline V gives CDR1 SEHNR, CDR2 FQNEAQ (reference sequence). The CDR3 bases are TGTGCCAGCAGCTTAGTGGTGGGACTAGAGATGAAGACCCAGTACTTC. As protein: CASSLVVGLEMKTQYF. Looking up the rest from reference TRBV7-9 and TRBJ2-5 gives the full variable domain: DTGVSQNPRHKITKRGQNVTFRCDPISEHNRLYWYRQTLGQGPEFLTYFQNEAQLEKSRLLSDRFSAERPKGSFSTLEIQRTEQGDSAMYLCASSLVVGLEMKTQYFGPGTRLLVL.

The CDR3 protein is CASTNGGSYNEQFF. CDR3 in DNA: TGTGCCAGCACCAACGGTGGCTCCTACAATGAGCAGTTCTTC. The genes are TRBV28 and TRBJ2-1; no definite D call. Germline V gene lookup returns CDR1 MDHEN and CDR2 SYDVKM. V gave up 7 bases and J gave up 0 bases, with 10 bases separating them. The CDR3 runs to 14 residues.

The chain links TRBV6-1 to TRBJ2-7, with TRBD2 matching 8 bases. Losses at the gene ends were 11 bases for V and 0 bases for J; bases not matched to a gene: 6. CDR1 is MNHNS and CDR2 is SASEGT in the germline V gene. This CDR3 spans 13 amino acids. This CDR3 reads CAAGGGPSYEQYF. The CDR3 bases are TGTGCCGCGGGGGGAGGTCCCTCCTACGAGCAGTACTTC.

This clonotype was found many times. The rearrangement joins TRBV20-1 to TRBJ2-3, with 7 bases lining up with TRBD2. The germline CDR1 and CDR2 sequences are DFQATT and SNEGSKA (reference sequence). V lost 4 bases to trimming and J lost 2 bases; unmatched junction nucleotides: 9. The CDR3 has 15 residues. CDR3 bases: TGCAGTGCTACAGACGGGAGGTCGAACACAGATACGCAGTATTTT. Its translation is CSATDGRSNTDTQYF.

This clonotype was picked up a small number of times. The CDR3 bases are TGCGCCAGCAGCCGCCTCCAAGAGACCCAGTACTTC. Its translation: CASSRLQETQYF. The chain uses TRBV5-1 and TRBJ2-5; D remains ambiguous. CDR1 is SGHRS, CDR2 YFSETQ, per germline. Trimming took off 4 bases at V and 1 base at J, with 5 bases between the two ends. The CDR3 contains 12 residues.

This chain connects TRBV6-2 or TRBV6-3 to TRBJ2-1, with 8 bases lining up with TRBD2. The CDR3 sequence is 12 residues long. The V gene's germline CDR1 is MNHEY and CDR2 SVGEGT. Trimming cost V 10 bases and J 9 bases; bases outside gene matches: 8. The CDR3 DNA is TGTGCCATAGGGACTAGTCGGCCTGAGCAGTTCTTC. This gives the protein CAIGTSRPEQFF.

This clonotype was counted a few times. The chain is built from TRBV15 and TRBJ2-3, with 7 positions matching TRBD1. In germline, CDR1 is LNHNV, CDR2 YYDKDF (reference sequence). The CDR3 length is 19 residues. Trimming cost V 0 bases and J 1 base; bases outside gene matches: 13. For the CDR3, the DNA is TGTGCCACCAGCAGAGATAGATCACAGGGGTGGATAGGCACAGATACGCAGTATTTT. This translates into CATSRDRSQGWIGTDTQYF.

The chain recombines TRBV30 with TRBJ2-1; unclear D gene. Trimming removed 1 base at V and 0 bases at J, with 4 bases between. Germline CDR1 and CDR2: GTSNPN and SVGIG (reference sequence). This CDR3 has 13 residues. The CDR3 DNA reads TGTGCCTGGAGTGAGAGCTCCTACAATGAGCAGTTCTTC. Its protein product is CAWSESSYNEQFF.